The subject of this entry is one TCR beta chain. This specimen comes from a study of blood T cell repertoires in COVID-19. The V gene end was trimmed by 4 bases and the J gene end by 4 bases; junction bases not matched to a gene: 10. The CDR3 consists of 16 residues. In germline, CDR1 is KGHSH, CDR2 LQKENI. Original handling: Cell counts per sample came from amplifying reference gene primers. Using immunoSEQ multiplex PCR, the repertoire was profiled, and TCRdb retains in-frame clones only, with some absent. Clone size and V and J calls were adopted from that table, with D and trimming inferred from the DNA. The repertoire includes about 220,000 clones, 80% to 90% of them detected once, and about 2.5% sits in the top ten.

V gene TRBV18 combines with J gene TRBJ2-1; 7 nucleotides agree with TRBD2. This TCR was recovered from a woman aged 30 to 39 with acute COVID-19. The specimen was PBMCs or T cells enriched from blood (not recorded which). CDR3 in amino acids: CASSLNSGAGYNEQFF. The CDR3 DNA is TGTGCCAGCTCACTTAACAGCGGGGCGGGTTACAATGAGCAGTTCTTC.